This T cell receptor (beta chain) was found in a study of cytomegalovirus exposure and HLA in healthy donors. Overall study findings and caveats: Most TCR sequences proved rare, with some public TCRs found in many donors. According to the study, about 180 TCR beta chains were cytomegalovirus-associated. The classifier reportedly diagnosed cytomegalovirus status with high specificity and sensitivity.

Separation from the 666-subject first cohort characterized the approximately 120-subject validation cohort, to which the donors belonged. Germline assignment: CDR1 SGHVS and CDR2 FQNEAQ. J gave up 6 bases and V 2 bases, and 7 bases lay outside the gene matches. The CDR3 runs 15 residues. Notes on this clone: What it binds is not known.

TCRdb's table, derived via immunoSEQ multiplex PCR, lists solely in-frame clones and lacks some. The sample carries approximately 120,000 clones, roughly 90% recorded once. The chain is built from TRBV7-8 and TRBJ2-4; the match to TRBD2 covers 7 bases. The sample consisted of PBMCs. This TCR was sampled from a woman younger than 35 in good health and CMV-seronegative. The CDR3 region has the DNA TGTGCCAGCAGCTTATCCATGGGCGGGGGAAACATTCAGTACTTC. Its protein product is CASSLSMGGGNIQYF.